The T cell receptor beta chain under discussion was sequenced for a study of response to subunit inactivated influenza vaccine. Each CDR3 protein is one row after TCRdb ran MiXCR on the RT-PCR reads. The data show 590,000 or so distinct CDR3 sequences, 11% to 15% seen once. CDR3 length: 20 residues. From germline, CDR1 is SGDLS and CDR2 YYNGEE. The junction had 12 bases not matched to a gene; V was cut back by 0 bases and J by 0 bases. General observations from the study: The authors proposed limited new T cell recruitment per seasonal influenza vaccination.

A remark on this clonotype: Its antigen is not known.

This sample comprised PBMCs from blood, obtained about 14 days before vaccination. The receptor was isolated from a man aged 45-60 years who received an inactivated influenza vaccine. The V call is TRBV9, the J call TRBJ2-3; the match to TRBD2 covers 11 bases. CDR3 residues: CASSVDLGLAGGTSTDTQYF. The CDR3, as DNA: TGTGCCAGCAGCGTAGATCTCGGGCTAGCGGGAGGAACTAGCACAGATACGCAGTATTTT.